The 23 T cell receptor beta chains listed next were all sequenced from one sample in a study of patients and donors after allogeneic stem cell transplantation. TCRdb reprocessed the RT-PCR reads with MiXCR, giving one entry per CDR3 protein. The sample records about 960,000 distinct CDR3 sequences, under 20% being singletons. Specimen: blood, either unsorted or a sorted T cell fraction (not recorded which). These receptors originate from a human donor who was either an allogeneic HSCT recipient or a stem cell or donor lymphocyte infusion donor (not recorded which). It is not recorded whose cells these are; they may come from a transplant donor.

This clonotype was seen only a few times. The V and J genes are TRBV18 and TRBJ2-7, with TRBD2 matching 9 bases. V gave up 4 bases and J gave up 2 bases; unmatched junction bases: 3. Germline V lookup: CDR1 KGHSH, CDR2 LQKENI. CDR3 length equals 14 residues. In DNA form, the CDR3 reads TGTGCCAGCTCACGCGGGGGGGCAACCTACGAGCAGTACTTC. Its protein product is CASSRGGATYEQYF.

The chain combines TRBV2 with TRBJ1-2; D is unclear. Germline V lookup: CDR1 SNHLY, CDR2 FYNNEI. Trimming took 5 bases from V and 5 from J, leaving 12 bases between them. The CDR3 has 13 residues. The DNA of the CDR3 is TGTGCCAGCAGTTTTAGGACGGAATATGGCTACACCTTC. It encodes CASSFRTEYGYTF.

In its sample, this clonotype was seen once. The chain couples TRBV10-3 to TRBJ2-1, with D perhaps TRBD2 (6 bases). Trimming removed 7 bases at V and 10 bases at J, with 14 bases between. The germline V gene has CDR1 ENHRY and CDR2 SYGVKD. This CDR3 has 12 amino acids. In DNA form, the CDR3 reads TGTGCCATCACCGCGGCGGGGCAAGAGCAGTTCTTC. Translated, it gives CAITAAGQEQFF.

V usage is TRBV5-6 and J usage is TRBJ2-3; D unclear. V was cut by 3 bases and J by 2 bases, with 10 bases left in between. This CDR3 is built from 14 residues. Germline assignment: CDR1 SGHDT and CDR2 YYEEEE. CDR3: CASSSSPNTDTQYF. CDR3 nucleotides: TGTGCCAGCAGCTCCTCCCCGAACACAGATACGCAGTATTTT. The full variable domain, rest sourced from reference TRBV5-6 and TRBJ2-3, is DAGVTQSPTHLIKTRGQQVTLRCSPKSGHDTVSWYQQALGQGPQFIFQYYEEEERQRGNFPDRFSGHQFPNYSSELNVNALLLGDSALYLCASSSSPNTDTQYFGPGTRLTVL.

This rearrangement joins TRBV6-5 to TRBJ2-3, with D perhaps TRBD2 (6 bases). V lost 2 bases and J 5 bases, leaving 11 bases between the germline ends. Germline V gene sequence: CDR1 MNHEY, CDR2 SVGAGI. This CDR3 contains 14 residues. CDR3 DNA: TGTGCCAGCAGTTACGGGCGGGGAAAAGATACGCAGTATTTT. It encodes CASSYGRGKDTQYF.

This rearrangement joins TRBV28 to TRBJ2-3; possible D gene TRBD2, 6 bases. Germline V gene data show CDR1 as MDHEN and CDR2 as SYDVKM. The CDR3 spans 15 residues. V lost 10 bases and J lost 4, with 21 bases in between. DNA of the CDR3: TGTGCCACTAAAGCCGGAGGGATAGGTGCAGATACGCAGTATTTT. Residues: CATKAGGIGADTQYF.

This clonotype occurred many times. The rearrangement links TRBV12-3 or TRBV12-4 to TRBJ2-2; D uncertain. The CDR3 length is 16 residues. The V end was cut by 0 bases, the J end by 1 base, with 9 bases between. Written as DNA, the CDR3 is TGTGCCAGCAGTTTAGCAGGGATACTGAACACCGGGGAGCTGTTTTTT. It is translated as CASSLAGILNTGELFF.

There are a few counts of this clonotype. The genes are TRBV27 and TRBJ2-7; D may be TRBD1 (6 bases). Per the germline V gene, CDR1 is MNHEY and CDR2 is SMNVEV (reference sequence). The CDR3 length is 14 residues. V lost 2 bases to trimming and J lost 5 bases, with 13 bases between them. The CDR3 is CASSLVGQGNEQYF. CDR3 nucleotides: TGTGCCAGCAGTTTAGTAGGTCAGGGGAACGAGCAGTACTTC.

The table lists this clonotype with many counts. The V and J genes are TRBV7-6 and TRBJ1-4; 9 bases match TRBD1. With V trimmed by 8 bases and J by 8 bases, 3 bases remained unmatched. The CDR3 length is 12 residues. In germline, CDR1 is SGHVS, CDR2 FNYEAQ. CDR3 region: CASGTGREKLFF. CDR3 coding DNA: TGTGCCAGCGGGACAGGGAGAGAAAAACTGTTTTTT. The full variable domain, its missing parts supplied by reference TRBV7-6 and TRBJ1-4, is GAGVSQSPRYKVTKRGQDVALRCDPISGHVSLYWYRQALGQGPEFLTYFNYEAQQDKSGLPNDRFSAERPEGSISTLTIQRTEQRDSAMYRCASGTGREKLFFGSGTQLSVL.

The chain is built from TRBV7-6 and TRBJ1-6, with 9 bases matching TRBD1. The CDR3 is 14 residues long. V lost 5 bases and J lost 10; bases outside the gene matches: 6. Germline-derived CDR1 and CDR2 are SGHVS and FNYEAQ. The CDR3 coding sequence is TGTGCCAGCAGCGTGAACAGGGGGCAGTCACCCCTCCACTTT. Its protein product is CASSVNRGQSPLHF. The full variable domain, its missing parts supplied by reference TRBV7-6 and TRBJ1-6, is GAGVSQSPRYKVTKRGQDVALRCDPISGHVSLYWYRQALGQGPEFLTYFNYEAQQDKSGLPNDRFSAERPEGSISTLTIQRTEQRDSAMYRCASSVNRGQSPLHFGNGTRLTVT.

This clonotype has a handful of counts. This rearrangement joins TRBV12-3 or TRBV12-4 to TRBJ1-3; D is uncertain. The CDR3 runs to 14 residues. The V end was cut by 3 bases, the J end by 0 bases, with 6 bases between. The CDR3 region is CASSFRISGNTIYF. CDR3 sequence (DNA): TGTGCCAGCAGTTTTAGGATCTCTGGAAACACCATATATTTT.

This clonotype has only a few counts. CDR3: CSARSPAGPSYEQYF. The CDR3, as DNA: TGCAGTGCTAGATCCCCAGCGGGCCCCTCCTACGAGCAGTACTTC. The chain couples TRBV20-1 to TRBJ2-7, with D possibly TRBD2 on 6 matching bases. V lost 2 bases and J 0 bases, leaving 14 bases between the germline ends. CDR3 length equals 15 residues. Germline V CDR1 and CDR2: DFQATT, SNEGSKA (reference sequence).

This clonotype was counted between two and nine times. The chain uses TRBV12-3 or TRBV12-4 and TRBJ1-3; unclear D gene. Trimming removed 6 bases from V and 0 bases from J, with 9 bases in between. The CDR3 loop spans 14 amino acids. CDR3 loop: CASRAGPSGNTIYF. In nucleotides, the CDR3 is TGTGCCAGCAGGGCAGGCCCCTCTGGAAACACCATATATTTT.

In this sample, this clonotype turned up many times. The chain joins TRBV12-3 or TRBV12-4 to TRBJ2-2; D unclear. Trimming stripped 6 bases from V and 6 bases from J, with 17 bases between. This CDR3 spans 15 amino acids. In DNA, the CDR3 is TGTGCCAGCAGGCGTAGAACGAGCGTGGCCGGGGAGCTGTTTTTT. Translation: CASRRRTSVAGELFF.

The chain couples TRBV24-1 to TRBJ2-7; D perhaps matches TRBD2 (6 bases). Deletions cut 4 bases from V and 6 bases from J, with 15 bases between. Germline loops: CDR1 KGHDR, CDR2 SFDVKD. The CDR3 totals 14 residues. CDR3 amino acids: CATSESGKGGEQYF. The CDR3 nucleotides are TGTGCCACCAGTGAGTCCGGGAAGGGAGGCGAGCAGTACTTC.

This clonotype was counted only a few times. The chain uses TRBV29-1 and TRBJ2-1; a weak D match, TRBD2 (7 bases). With 2 bases removed from V and 7 bases from J, the gap between germline ends came to 15 bases. The CDR3 covers 14 residues. Germline CDR1 reads SQVTM; CDR2 reads ANQGSEA. In DNA, the CDR3 is TGCAGCGTTGAACGGGGGGCTCAGGGGAATGAGCAGTTCTTC. Translating it yields CSVERGAQGNEQFF.

In this sample, this clonotype turned up a few times. The genes are TRBV20-1 and TRBJ2-7; TRBD1 or TRBD2 may be the D gene (6 bases each). The germline V gene has CDR1 DFQATT and CDR2 SNEGSKA (reference sequence). With 8 bases removed from V and 2 bases from J, the gap between germline ends came to 13 bases. This CDR3 is 12 amino acids long. The CDR3 here is CSTGAQTYEQYF. DNA of the CDR3: TGCAGTACGGGGGCACAAACCTACGAGCAGTACTTC.

The V and J genes are TRBV5-1 and TRBJ2-1, with TRBD2 matching 15 bases. The V segment lost 3 bases and the J segment 4 bases; nucleotides outside the gene matches: 5. CDR1 is SGHRS and CDR2 is YFSETQ in the germline V gene. The CDR3 loop spans 17 amino acids. CDR3: CASSSGLAGGIYNEQFF. CDR3 nucleotides: TGCGCCAGCAGCTCAGGACTAGCGGGGGGGATATACAATGAGCAGTTCTTC.

This chain connects TRBV6-5 to TRBJ2-3; 10 nucleotides align to TRBD2. Germline CDR1 and CDR2: MNHEY and SVGAGI. Losses at the gene ends were 4 bases for V and 1 base for J; bases not matched to a gene: 5. This CDR3 region has 16 residues. As DNA, the CDR3 is TGTGCCAGCAGTTCGACCGGGACTAGCGGCACAGATACGCAGTATTTT. This sequence encodes CASSSTGTSGTDTQYF.

This clonotype was detected a few times. The V gene is TRBV10-3, the J gene TRBJ2-3; 7 bases map to TRBD1. J lost 3 bases, V lost 8 bases, and 20 bases had no gene match. This CDR3 comprises 18 residues. Germline-derived CDR1 and CDR2 are ENHRY and SYGVKD. This chain's CDR3 is CAIGPDRVRVTGTDTQYF. The CDR3 DNA follows: TGTGCCATCGGCCCCGACAGGGTCAGGGTGACGGGAACAGATACGCAGTATTTT.

The gene calls are TRBV4-3 and TRBJ1-2, with D unresolved. The germline CDR1 and CDR2 sequences are LGHNA and YSLEER. The CDR3 is 13 amino acids. V was pared by 3 bases and J by 7 bases, with 12 bases between. Here the CDR3 DNA reads TGCGCCAGCAGCCATGCTCCGGACGGTGGCTACACCTTC. Its translation is CASSHAPDGGYTF.

This clonotype was detected a few times. The rearrangement links TRBV5-1 to TRBJ2-1; D possibly uses TRBD1 or TRBD2 (5 bases each). CDR1 and CDR2 from the germline V gene are SGHRS and YFSETQ. V was pared by 1 base and J by 6 bases, with 17 bases between. This CDR3 is built from 16 residues. The CDR3 bases are TGCGCCAGCAGCTTGTCCGGGACCCCGGTGGGCAATGAGCAGTTCTTC. Translated, it gives CASSLSGTPVGNEQFF. Full variable domain (missing parts from reference TRBV5-1 and TRBJ2-1): KAGVTQTPRYLIKTRGQQVTLSCSPISGHRSVSWYQQTPGQGLQFLFEYFSETQRNKGNFPGRFSGRQFSNSRSEMNVSTLELGDSALYLCASSLSGTPVGNEQFFGPGTRLTVL.

The chain carries TRBV18 and TRBJ2-1, with unresolved D. Germline loops: CDR1 KGHSH, CDR2 LQKENI. The CDR3 runs to 15 residues. V gave up 5 bases and J gave up 1 base, with 12 bases separating them. The CDR3 reads CASSFDLKSYNEQFF. The CDR3 nucleotides are TGTGCCAGCTCATTCGATCTCAAGTCCTACAATGAGCAGTTCTTC.